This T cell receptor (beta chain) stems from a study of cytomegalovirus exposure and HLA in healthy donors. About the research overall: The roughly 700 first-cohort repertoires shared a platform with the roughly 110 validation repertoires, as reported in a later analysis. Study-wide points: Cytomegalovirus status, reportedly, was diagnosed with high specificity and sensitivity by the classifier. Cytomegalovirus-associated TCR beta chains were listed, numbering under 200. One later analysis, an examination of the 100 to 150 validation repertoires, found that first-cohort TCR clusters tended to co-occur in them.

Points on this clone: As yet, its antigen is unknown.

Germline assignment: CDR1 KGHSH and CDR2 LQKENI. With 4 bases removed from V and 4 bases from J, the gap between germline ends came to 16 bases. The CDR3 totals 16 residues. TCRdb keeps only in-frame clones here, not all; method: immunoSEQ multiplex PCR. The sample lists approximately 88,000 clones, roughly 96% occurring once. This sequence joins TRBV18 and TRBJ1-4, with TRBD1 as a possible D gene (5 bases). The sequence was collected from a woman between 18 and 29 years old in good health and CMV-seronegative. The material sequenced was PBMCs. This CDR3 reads CASSQSGPGINEKLFF. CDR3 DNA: TGTGCCAGCTCACAGTCCGGCCCAGGGATTAATGAAAAACTGTTTTTT.